The clone carrying this TCR beta chain was seen ten or more times. What it binds is unknown. This sample stems from a study of blood T cells in healthy people across ages. Isolated PBMCs totaled at least 6.5 million in each sample. Through a sample-barcoded 5' primer and a J-beta primer mix, a second PCR was run for roughly 7 to 12 cycles. TCRdb independently ran MiXCR on the 5' RACE reads; one entry per CDR3 protein. The data show 850,000 to 950,000 distinct CDR3 sequences, 29% seen once. Points from the study as a whole: Fewer expanded clones and more diversity marked long-lived versus aged donors.

Germline V gene sequence: CDR1 DFQATT, CDR2 SNEGSKA (reference sequence). The CDR3 contains 15 residues. V lost 3 bases to trimming and J lost 2 bases, with 14 bases between them. The clonotype comes from a woman over 75 in good health. The chain employs TRBV20-1 and TRBJ1-5, with D perhaps matching TRBD1 (5 bases). Sample: blood. CDR3 sequence: CSASPGTEGNQPQHF. In DNA form, the CDR3 reads TGCAGTGCTAGCCCCGGGACCGAGGGCAATCAGCCCCAGCATTTT.